This T cell receptor (beta chain) was retrieved from a study of tumor and adjacent non-tumor tissue in lung cancer. Background on the study: There were about 12 adenocarcinoma, a couple of squamous cell carcinoma and 1 small cell lung cancer cases. The patients, 10 to 11 men and about 5 women, were roughly 30 to 80 with stage I to III disease. Whole-study results and caveats: Top 100 clones took a larger repertoire share in normal lung. Patients with more diverse tumor TCRs had worse survival.

Note on this clonotype: Its target is unknown. An end of the junction differs from the germline gene, which may be a read error.

TCRbeta libraries were built with three rounds of nested PCR, modified from ARM-PCR. Each CDR3 protein gets one entry after TCRdb re-called the multiplex PCR reads with MiXCR. This table has tens of thousands of distinct CDR3 sequences, approximately 70% appearing once. The template was RNA from unsorted bulk tissue. The CDR3 contains 15 residues. CDR1 and CDR2 (germline): MNHEY, SVGAGI. The V call is TRBV6-5, the J call TRBJ1-5, with 7 nucleotides matching TRBD1. The material sequenced was lung tumor tissue. The clonotype comes from a man between 60 and 75 years old with non-small cell lung cancer. In DNA form, the CDR3 reads TGTGCCTGCAGGAGGACAGGTGGCGGCAATCAGCCCCAGCATTTT. Protein: CACRRTGGGNQPQHF.